A selection of T cell receptor beta chains follows, all from one sample in a study of T cells in Graves' hyperthyroidism and ophthalmopathy. TCRdb processed the multiplex PCR reads anew with MiXCR; each CDR3 protein has one entry. This sample yields a few hundred thousand distinct CDR3 sequences, of which approximately 14% are seen a single time; 5% to 7% belongs to the top ten. Sequencing was carried out using blood. All receptors derive from a woman aged 25 to 45 with Graves' hyperthyroidism that later progressed to Graves' ophthalmopathy. Both conserved end residues are part of each CDR3. The order of the fields is clone size, J gene, V gene, D gene, CDR3 DNA, CDR3 protein. A D gene is named only where the DNA matches it firmly. Clone size is stated in some rows and not others, as once, few, many or a class when expanded.

>once|TRBJ2-6|TRBV3-1|-
TGTGCCAGCGCTAGCAGGTCTGGGGCCAACGTCCTGACTTTC
CASASRSGANVLTF
>many|TRBJ2-1|TRBV24-1|TRBD2
TGTGCCACCAGCCCCAGCGGGAGGGCCTCCTACAATGAGCAGTTCTTC
CATSPSGRASYNEQFF
>many|TRBJ2-1|TRBV6-5|-
TGTGCCAGCAGTTACTCGGACTCGCCCCACAATGAGCAGTTCTTC
CASSYSDSPHNEQFF
>many|TRBJ1-2|TRBV10-3|TRBD1
TGTGCCATCAGGGGGACAGGTACTAACTATGGCTACACCTTC
CAIRGTGTNYGYTF
>once|TRBJ2-2|TRBV7-9|TRBD2
TGTGCCAGCAGCACACCAGGGACTAGCGGGAGTTCCGGGGAGCTGTTTTTT
CASSTPGTSGSSGELFF
>many|TRBJ1-5|TRBV7-2|-
TGTGCCAGCAGCTTATGGGAGGACCAGCCCCAGCATTTT
CASSLWEDQPQHF
>many|TRBJ2-1|TRBV20-1|TRBD2
TGCAGTGCGGCGGGACTAGCGGGATACAATGAGCAGTTCTTC
CSAAGLAGYNEQFF
>-|TRBJ1-1|TRBV10-3|TRBD1
TGTGCCATCAGTGATCAACAGGGGGCAAGAGCTTTCTTT
CAISDQQGARAFF
>few|TRBJ1-1|TRBV6-1|-
TGTGCCAGCAGCTCTTCAGGGATGATAGGCACTGAAGCTTTCTTT
CASSSSGMIGTEAFF
>-|TRBJ1-5|TRBV19|-
TGTGCCAGTAGTATATGGCAGGGGCTACATTTT
CASSIWQGLHF
>many|TRBJ2-1|TRBV5-1|-
TGCGCCAGCCGGGAGAGCGGGTCCCAGAGAGGGAATGAGCAGTTCTTC
CASRESGSQRGNEQFF
>-|TRBJ1-4|TRBV6-4|TRBD1
TGTGCCAGCAGTGACCCTATGGGGACAGTGATTTCAACTAATGAAAAACTGTTTTTT
CASSDPMGTVISTNEKLFF
>few|TRBJ2-7|TRBV25-1|-
TGTGCCAGCAGTGATACCCCCCGCCCTACCTACGAGCAGTACTTC
CASSDTPRPTYEQYF
>-|TRBJ1-1|TRBV28|-
TGTGCCAGCAGAGGGGGGGGGCGCAGGGTTGAAGCTTTCTTT
CASRGGGRRVEAFF
>-|TRBJ2-7|TRBV19|-
TGTGCCACAACCTCTGGGGCCCCCCCCTCGTCCGAGCAGTACTTC
CATTSGAPPSSEQYF
>many|TRBJ2-7|TRBV27|-
TGTGCCAGCAGTTACCTGGGGACGGACTACGAGCAGTACTTC
CASSYLGTDYEQYF
>few|TRBJ2-1|TRBV20-1|-
TGCAGTGCTGCACAGGGAGATGAGCAGTTCTTC
CSAAQGDEQFF
>many|TRBJ1-1|TRBV27|-
TGTGCCAGCAGTTTAAAGATGAGACAGCAAGCTTTCTTT
CASSLKMRQQAFF